This T cell receptor beta chain was documented in a study of beta chain features in type 1 diabetes (dated by TCRdb to the late 2010s). With respect to the entire study: Mean age, gender distribution, total cell number and subset yield did not differ between patients and healthy donors. A total of around 110,000,000 sorted cells were examined across all samples, and RNA yield correlated strongly with the number of cells per subset. In the study, recently diagnosed type 1 diabetes patients and matched healthy donors were compared on the TCRB repertoires of their sorted circulating CD4+ T cell subsets. Regulatory and stem cell-like memory subsets were obtained from only 8 patients and roughly 8 healthy donors, while naive and central memory subsets were obtained from all 30 or so donors. Overall results and qualifications from the work: HLA sub-analyses involved small numbers of individuals, so any influence of HLA type on TCRB rearrangement remained unresolved. Because cDNA was sequenced instead of genomic DNA, highly expressing activated cells could be over-represented, though the groups showed no difference in activation or CD3 levels. The naive, central memory and regulatory TCRB repertoires appeared to resemble one another more closely among patients than among healthy donors. PCR may preferentially amplify shorter templates, but because patient and control samples were amplified and corrected together, any resulting skew would affect both groups equally. Patients with type 1 diabetes made fewer insertions and deleted more nucleotides at VDJ recombination sites, implying thymic rearrangement abnormalities. Type 1 diabetes patients showed a moderate but significant shortening of TCRB CDR3 length in all four CD4+ subsets.

This clone was detected a few times. Its binding antigen is unknown. Base quality data are lacking; no much larger clone is found one base away. The High Capacity cDNA Reverse Transcription Kit was used to reverse transcribe all of the isolated RNA, meaning that expressed TCRB transcripts were what got sequenced. Deep immunoSEQ sequencing was applied to naive, central memory and regulatory T cell samples, giving an average of roughly 3.3 million total reads per sample. After sorted cells were lysed in RLT buffer, RNA was extracted with DNase-treated RNeasy Micro or Mini kits, with the choice depending on cell number. Each cell subset was processed separately to prevent cross-contamination, with patient and healthy donor samples processed together. Using the immunoSEQ multiplex PCR, TCRB sequences were amplified from cDNA into 87-bp fragments spanning the CDR3 region. Sequencing of the amplicons was done on the Illumina HiSeq platform. The published analysis was carried out like this. Synthetic template baselines were used to correct PCR bias computationally, reads within Hamming distance 2 were collapsed, and singletons that could not be merged were discarded. By aligning reads against IMGT, V, D and J genes, CDR3 length, and insertions or deletions at six rearrangement sites were assigned. Within each subset, clonotype counts were normalized to sorted cell number, after which true diversity and Gini coefficients were computed with the tcR R package. The overlap coefficient, calculated on TCRB nucleotide sequences, was used to quantify repertoire sharing. Imported from immuneACCESS, the table was reduced by TCRdb to in-frame sequences with V and J called. These copies leave out some clones; in studies compared against another copy, an unresolved V gene accounts for under half, and the cause of the remainder is not known. V and J calls plus clone size are reproduced from that table; the DNA served to infer D and trimming. A total of approximately 150,000 clones appear in this sample, approximately 13% of them only once. The biggest ten clones account for approximately 1.3% of the sample.

The cysteine opens and the phenylalanine closes a CDR3 of 13 amino acids. Only CDR3 DNA remains: 39 bases, in frame from the first base. The germline V gene provides CDR1 MDHEN and CDR2 SYDVKM. Relative to germline, V is missing 5 bases and J is missing 9 bases, with 3 bases of the junction outside any gene match. Each donor gave one peripheral blood draw, about 100 mL on average, collected into heparinised tubes. Using a panel that included CD45RO, CCR7, CD25, CD127, CD95 and CD27, naive, central memory, regulatory and stem cell-like memory CD4+ T cells were sorted on a BD FACSAria II. Every sorted population had a purity above 95%. PBMCs were isolated immediately by Lymphoprep density gradient centrifugation and stained directly without culture. So that batch effects would be minimized, each experiment stained and sorted samples in pairs, pairing one healthy donor with one patient.

In this chain, TRBV28 is recombined with TRBJ2-1, with 11 central nucleotides matching TRBD2. The sample consisted of central memory CD4+ T cells from blood. This TCR was sampled from a man in his late teens or twenties with type 1 diabetes. CDR3 sequence: CASSRGTSGEQFF. The DNA reads TGTGCCAGCAGTAGGGGGACTAGCGGTGAGCAGTTCTTC.